What follows are 6 T cell receptor beta chains derived from one specimen sequenced in a study of blood T cell repertoires in COVID-19. This table comes from immunoSEQ multiplex PCR, and its TCRdb copy is limited to in-frame clones, with some not included. The sample includes under 250,000 clones, 88% of them seen just once. Sequencing was carried out using PBMCs or T cells enriched from blood (not recorded which). These receptors were collected from a woman in her twenties or thirties who had been exposed to COVID-19.

The genes are TRBV28 and TRBJ1-2, with D perhaps matching TRBD1 (5 bases). The CDR3 has 15 residues. CDR1 and CDR2 from the germline V gene are MDHEN and SYDVKM. Trimming cost V 3 bases and J 8 bases, with 19 bases left between them. Written as DNA, the CDR3 is TGTGCCAGCAGTTTTGGGCCGGTTCCCGGGGGGGGCTACACCTTC. Translated, it gives CASSFGPVPGGGYTF.

The chain joins TRBV5-6 to TRBJ1-6, with unresolved D. V shed 5 bases and J shed 6 bases, with 15 bases lying between them. This CDR3 contains 15 residues. The germline V gene has CDR1 SGHDT and CDR2 YYEEEE. CDR3 residues: CASRPSGSLNSPLHF. The CDR3 bases are TGTGCCAGCAGACCCTCCGGGTCCCTTAATTCACCCCTCCACTTT.

The chain links TRBV7-8 to TRBJ1-1, with 9 bases aligning to TRBD1. J lost 4 bases, V lost 4 bases, and 7 bases had no gene match. The CDR3 spans 15 residues. The V gene's germline CDR1 is SGHVS and CDR2 FQNEAQ. The CDR3 sequence is CASSSLQGASTEAFF. In nucleotides, the CDR3 is TGTGCCAGCAGCTCGTTACAGGGGGCTAGCACTGAAGCTTTCTTT.

This clone was seen a few times. The rearrangement uses TRBV20-1 and TRBJ1-1; tentatively, D is TRBD1 (6 bases). CDR1 is DFQATT, CDR2 SNEGSKA, per germline (reference sequence). V was pared by 3 bases and J by 1 base, with 9 bases between. This CDR3 is built from 13 residues. CDR3 DNA: TGCAGTGCTAGTACAGGGTGGAACACTGAAGCTTTCTTT. Amino acid sequence: CSASTGWNTEAFF.

The chain links TRBV3-1 (or the pseudogene TRBV3-2) to TRBJ2-7, with unresolved D. The CDR3 is 11 residues long. In germline, CDR1 is LGHDT, CDR2 YNNKEL (reference sequence). The ends were cut back, 3 bases at V and 3 bases at J, with 3 bases in the middle. CDR3 protein: CASSHYYEQYF. CDR3 DNA: TGTGCCAGCAGCCACTACTACGAGCAGTACTTC.

This clone came up once. This chain joins TRBV19 and TRBJ2-3; D may be TRBD2 (6 bases). Trimming stripped 6 bases from V and 3 bases from J, with 10 bases between. The CDR3 covers 13 residues. Germline V CDR1 and CDR2: LNHDA, SQIVND (reference sequence). The DNA of the CDR3 is TGTGCCAGTAGGGACGCGGGGACAGATACGCAGTATTTT. Its protein is CASRDAGTDTQYF. Drawing the rest from reference TRBV19 and TRBJ2-3, the complete variable domain is DGGITQSPKYLFRKEGQNVTLSCEQNLNHDAMYWYRQDPGQGLRLIYYSQIVNDFQKGDIAEGYSVSREKKESFPLTVTSAQKNPTAFYLCASRDAGTDTQYFGPGTRLTVL.